This TCR beta chain derives from a study of cytomegalovirus exposure and HLA in healthy donors. Study findings and constraints: Among CMV-associated TCR beta chains, most appeared HLA-restricted in a later analysis. For most TCR beta V segments, an earlier analysis put the productive rate at about 87% or about 30% of the time. In a later analysis, an Asian-associated ancestry cluster reportedly showed fewer N-insertions than the roughly 730-donor mean.

A note on this clone: Its antigen is unidentified.

Amplification used 60 Vbeta primers and 13 Jbeta primers. Produced via immunoSEQ multiplex PCR; TCRdb's table is partial and in-frame only. This specimen shows just over 200,000 clones; the ten leading clones hold more than 0.95%. The TCR comes from a girl aged 2 to 9 in good health and CMV-seropositive. What was sequenced was PBMCs.

This CDR3 reads CASSLPGGTGSYEQYF. The CDR3 region has the DNA TGTGCCAGCAGCCTACCCGGGGGGACTGGCTCCTACGAGCAGTACTTC. The chain recombines TRBV7-6 with TRBJ2-7; 7 nucleotides align to TRBD2. Germline-derived CDR1 and CDR2 are SGHVS and FNYEAQ. V lost 5 bases to trimming and J lost 0 bases; unmatched junction nucleotides: 10. The CDR3 spans 16 residues.